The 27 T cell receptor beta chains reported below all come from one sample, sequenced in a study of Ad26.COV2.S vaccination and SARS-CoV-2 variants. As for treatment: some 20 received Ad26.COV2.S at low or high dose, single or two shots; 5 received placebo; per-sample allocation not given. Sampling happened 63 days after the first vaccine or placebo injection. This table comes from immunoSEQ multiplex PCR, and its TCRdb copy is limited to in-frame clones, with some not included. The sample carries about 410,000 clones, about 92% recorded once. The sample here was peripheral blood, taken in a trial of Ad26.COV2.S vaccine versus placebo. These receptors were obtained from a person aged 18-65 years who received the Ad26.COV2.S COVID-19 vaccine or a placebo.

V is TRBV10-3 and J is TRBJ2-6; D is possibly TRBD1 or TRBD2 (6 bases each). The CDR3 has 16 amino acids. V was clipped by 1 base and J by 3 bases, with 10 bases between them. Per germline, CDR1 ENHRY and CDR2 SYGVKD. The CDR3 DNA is TGTGCCATCAGTGAGTGGGGGGCGAGTGGGGCCAACGTCCTGACTTTC. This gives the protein CAISEWGASGANVLTF.

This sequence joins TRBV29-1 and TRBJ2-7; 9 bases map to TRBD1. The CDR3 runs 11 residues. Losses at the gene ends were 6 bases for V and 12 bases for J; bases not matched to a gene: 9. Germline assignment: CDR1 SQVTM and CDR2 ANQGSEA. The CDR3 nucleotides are TGCAGCGTGGCCTGGGACAGGGTTCGGTACTTC. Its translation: CSVAWDRVRYF.

The CDR3 coding sequence is TGTGCCAGCAGCGTCGGACTAGCGGGGGGGCAGGAAGAGCAGTTCTTC. This codes for CASSVGLAGGQEEQFF. The J gene is TRBJ2-1, the V gene TRBV7-2; 15 bases are a match to TRBD2. From germline, CDR1 is SGHTA and CDR2 FQGNSA. V trimming: 5 bases; J trimming: 10 bases; junction bases outside the gene matches: 9. CDR3 length: 16 residues.

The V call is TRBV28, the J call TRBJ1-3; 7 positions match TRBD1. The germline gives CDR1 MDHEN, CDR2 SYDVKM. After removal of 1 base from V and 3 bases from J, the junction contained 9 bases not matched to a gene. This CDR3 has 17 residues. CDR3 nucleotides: TGTGCCAGCAGTTTATTCAAAACCCGACAGGGTGGAAACACCATATATTTT. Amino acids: CASSLFKTRQGGNTIYF.

As DNA, the CDR3 is TGCGCCAGCAGCCAAGACCTAGCAAGGAGCACAGATACGCAGTATTTT. This codes for CASSQDLARSTDTQYF. The chain combines TRBV4-3 with TRBJ2-3, with D maybe TRBD2 (5 bases). The CDR3 is 16 residues long. Germline V gives CDR1 LGHNA, CDR2 YSLEER. V was shortened by 0 bases and J by 0 bases, with 10 bases between the two germline ends.

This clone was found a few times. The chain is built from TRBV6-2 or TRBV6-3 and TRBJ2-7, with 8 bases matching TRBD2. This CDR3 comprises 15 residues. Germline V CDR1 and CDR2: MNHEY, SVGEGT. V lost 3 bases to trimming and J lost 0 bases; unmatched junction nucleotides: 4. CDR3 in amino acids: CASSYRSGSSYEQYF. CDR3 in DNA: TGTGCCAGCAGTTATCGGAGCGGGAGCTCCTACGAGCAGTACTTC.

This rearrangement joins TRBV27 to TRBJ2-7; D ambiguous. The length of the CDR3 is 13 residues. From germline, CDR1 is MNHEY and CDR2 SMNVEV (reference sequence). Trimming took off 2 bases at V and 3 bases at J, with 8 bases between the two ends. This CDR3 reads CASSLIGSYEQYF. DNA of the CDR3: TGTGCCAGCAGTTTAATAGGCAGCTACGAGCAGTACTTC.

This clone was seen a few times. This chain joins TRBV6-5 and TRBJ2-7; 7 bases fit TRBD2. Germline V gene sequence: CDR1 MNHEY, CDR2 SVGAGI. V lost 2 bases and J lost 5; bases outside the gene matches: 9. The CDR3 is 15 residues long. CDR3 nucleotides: TGTGCCAGCAGTTACCGGGCGGGGGAAGGTCACGAGCAGTACTTC. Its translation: CASSYRAGEGHEQYF.

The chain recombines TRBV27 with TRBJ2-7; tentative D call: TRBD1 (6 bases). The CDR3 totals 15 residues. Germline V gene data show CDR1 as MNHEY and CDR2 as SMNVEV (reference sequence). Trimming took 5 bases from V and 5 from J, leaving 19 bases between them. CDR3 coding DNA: TGTGCCAGCAGTACCTACCTAGGGGGTAGCAACGAGCAGTACTTC. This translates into CASSTYLGGSNEQYF.

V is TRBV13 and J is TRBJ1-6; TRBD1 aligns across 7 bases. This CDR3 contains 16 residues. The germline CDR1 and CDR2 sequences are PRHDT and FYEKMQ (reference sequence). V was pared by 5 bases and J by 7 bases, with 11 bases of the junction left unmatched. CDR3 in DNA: TGTGCCAGCAGCCACGAGAGGACAGGAGGAAATTCACCCCTCCACTTT. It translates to CASSHERTGGNSPLHF.

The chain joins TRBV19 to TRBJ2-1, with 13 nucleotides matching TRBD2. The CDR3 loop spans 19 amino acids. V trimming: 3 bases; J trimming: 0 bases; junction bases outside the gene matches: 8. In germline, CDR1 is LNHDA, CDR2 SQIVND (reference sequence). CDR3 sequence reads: CASSMELAGGFSSYNEQFF. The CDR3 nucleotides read TGTGCCAGTAGTATGGAACTAGCGGGGGGGTTTAGCTCCTACAATGAGCAGTTCTTC.

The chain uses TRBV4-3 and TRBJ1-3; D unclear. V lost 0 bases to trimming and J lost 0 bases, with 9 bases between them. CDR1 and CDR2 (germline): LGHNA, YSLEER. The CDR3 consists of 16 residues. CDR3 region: CASSQDQATSGNTIYF. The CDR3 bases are TGCGCCAGCAGCCAAGATCAGGCCACCTCTGGAAACACCATATATTTT.

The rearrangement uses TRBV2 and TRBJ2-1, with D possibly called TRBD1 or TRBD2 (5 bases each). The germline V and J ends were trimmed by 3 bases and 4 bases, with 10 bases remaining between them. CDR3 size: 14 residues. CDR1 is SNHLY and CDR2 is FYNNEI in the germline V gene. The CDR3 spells CASSDSGPYNEQFF. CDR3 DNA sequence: TGTGCCAGCAGTGATTCGGGGCCGTACAATGAGCAGTTCTTC.

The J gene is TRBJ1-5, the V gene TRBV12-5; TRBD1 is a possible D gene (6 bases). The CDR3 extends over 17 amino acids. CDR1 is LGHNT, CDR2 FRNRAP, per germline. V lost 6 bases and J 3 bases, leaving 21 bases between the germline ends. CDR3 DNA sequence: TGTGCTAGTGGCGCTGGGGGGGGCAGGGCAACCAATCAGCCCCAGCATTTT. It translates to CASGAGGGRATNQPQHF.

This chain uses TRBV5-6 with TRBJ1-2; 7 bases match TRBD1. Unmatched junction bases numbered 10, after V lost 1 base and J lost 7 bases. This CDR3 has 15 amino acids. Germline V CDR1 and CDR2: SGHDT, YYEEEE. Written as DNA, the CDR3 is TGTGCCAGCAGCTTGTGGGACAGACAAAGGAGTGGCTACACCTTC. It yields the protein CASSLWDRQRSGYTF.

CDR3 DNA: TGTGCCAGCTCACCCGGGACAGGGGGCCACGAGCAGTACTTC. Translated, it gives CASSPGTGGHEQYF. The genes are TRBV18 and TRBJ2-7, with 12 bases identical to TRBD1. CDR3 size: 14 residues. Trimming cost V 3 bases and J 5 bases; bases outside gene matches: 2. Germline V CDR1 and CDR2: KGHSH, LQKENI.

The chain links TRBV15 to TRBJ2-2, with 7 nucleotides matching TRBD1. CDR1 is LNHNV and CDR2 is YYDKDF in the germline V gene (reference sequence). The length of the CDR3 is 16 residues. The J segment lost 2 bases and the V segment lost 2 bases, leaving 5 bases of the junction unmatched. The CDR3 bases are TGTGCCACCAGCAGAAGGGACAGATTTAACACCGGGGAGCTGTTTTTT. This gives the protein CATSRRDRFNTGELFF.

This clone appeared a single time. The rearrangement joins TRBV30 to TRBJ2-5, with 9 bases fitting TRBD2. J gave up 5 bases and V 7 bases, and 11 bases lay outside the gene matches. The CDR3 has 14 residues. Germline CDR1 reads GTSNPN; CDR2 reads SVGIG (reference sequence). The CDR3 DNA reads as TGTGCCTCTAGTAGCGGGGGCAACCGGGAGACCCAGTACTTC. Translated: CASSSGGNRETQYF.

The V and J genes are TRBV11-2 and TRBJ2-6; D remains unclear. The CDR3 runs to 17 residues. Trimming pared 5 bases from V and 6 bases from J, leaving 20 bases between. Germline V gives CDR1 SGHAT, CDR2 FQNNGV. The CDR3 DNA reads TGTGCCAGCAGCCCCCACCCCGGCCCTTTTGCGGCCAACGTCCTGACTTTC. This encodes CASSPHPGPFAANVLTF.

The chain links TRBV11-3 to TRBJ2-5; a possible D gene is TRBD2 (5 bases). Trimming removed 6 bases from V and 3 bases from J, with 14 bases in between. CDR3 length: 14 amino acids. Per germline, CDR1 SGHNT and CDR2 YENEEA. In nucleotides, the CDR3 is TGTGCCAGCAGTCCCCCGGGGTCCGAAGAGACCCAGTACTTC. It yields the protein CASSPPGSEETQYF.

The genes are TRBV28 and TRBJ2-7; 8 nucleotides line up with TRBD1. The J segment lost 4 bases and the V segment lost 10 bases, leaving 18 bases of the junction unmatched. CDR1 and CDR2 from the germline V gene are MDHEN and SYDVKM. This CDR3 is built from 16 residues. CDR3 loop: CATTSSPGQAMYEQYF. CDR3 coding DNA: TGTGCCACCACTTCCTCCCCGGGACAGGCAATGTACGAGCAGTACTTC.

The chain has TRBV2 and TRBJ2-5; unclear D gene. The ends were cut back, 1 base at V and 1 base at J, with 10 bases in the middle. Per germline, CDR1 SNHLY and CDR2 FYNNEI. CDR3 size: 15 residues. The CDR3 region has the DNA TGTGCCAGCAGTGAAGGGTGGGTTCGCCAAGAGACCCAGTACTTC. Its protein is CASSEGWVRQETQYF.

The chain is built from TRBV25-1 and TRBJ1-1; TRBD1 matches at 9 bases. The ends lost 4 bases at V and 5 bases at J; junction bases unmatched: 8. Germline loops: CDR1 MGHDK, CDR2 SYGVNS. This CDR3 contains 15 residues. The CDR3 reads CASSVSGTGRTEAFF. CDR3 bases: TGTGCCAGCAGTGTTTCAGGGACAGGGAGGACTGAAGCTTTCTTT.

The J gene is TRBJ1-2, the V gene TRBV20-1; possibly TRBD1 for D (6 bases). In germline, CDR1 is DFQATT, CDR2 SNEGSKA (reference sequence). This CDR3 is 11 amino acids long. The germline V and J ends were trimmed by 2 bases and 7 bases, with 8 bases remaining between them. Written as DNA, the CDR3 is TGCAGTGCTAGAAACAGGGCTGGCTACACCTTC. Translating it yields CSARNRAGYTF.

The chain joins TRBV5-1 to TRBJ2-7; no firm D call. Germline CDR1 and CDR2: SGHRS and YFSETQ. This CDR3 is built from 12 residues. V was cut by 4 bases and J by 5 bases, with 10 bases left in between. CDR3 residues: CASSPNGDEQYF. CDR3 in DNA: TGCGCCAGCAGCCCGAACGGTGACGAGCAGTACTTC. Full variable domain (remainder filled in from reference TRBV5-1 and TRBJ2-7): KAGVTQTPRYLIKTRGQQVTLSCSPISGHRSVSWYQQTPGQGLQFLFEYFSETQRNKGNFPGRFSGRQFSNSRSEMNVSTLELGDSALYLCASSPNGDEQYFGPGTRLTVT.

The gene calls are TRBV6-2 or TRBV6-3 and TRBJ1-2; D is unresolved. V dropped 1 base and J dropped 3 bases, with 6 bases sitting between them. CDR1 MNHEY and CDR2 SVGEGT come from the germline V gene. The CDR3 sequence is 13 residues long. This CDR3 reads CASSYFPDYGYTF. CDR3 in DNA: TGTGCCAGCAGTTACTTCCCAGACTATGGCTACACCTTC.

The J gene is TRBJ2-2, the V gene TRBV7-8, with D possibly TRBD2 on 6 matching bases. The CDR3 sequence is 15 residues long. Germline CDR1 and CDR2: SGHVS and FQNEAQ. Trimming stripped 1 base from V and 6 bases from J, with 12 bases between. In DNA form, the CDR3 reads TGTGCCAGCAGCTTAGTCGGGGGTTGGCCCGGGGAGCTGTTTTTT. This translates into CASSLVGGWPGELFF.